This TCR beta chain is from a study of blood T cell repertoires in COVID-19. Authors' analysis steps: Amplification with reference gene primers provided the estimates of nucleated cell counts. Sequenced by immunoSEQ multiplex PCR; TCRdb stores in-frame clones only, minus some. The V and J calls and clone size come from that table; D and trimming were worked out from the DNA. In the table there are about 400,000 clones, 70% to 90% of which are singletons. The CDR3 contains 17 residues. J gave up 5 bases and V 5 bases, and 15 bases lay outside the gene matches. The V gene's germline CDR1 is MDHEN and CDR2 SYDVKM.

V usage is TRBV28 and J usage is TRBJ1-1; TRBD1 matches at 9 bases. Specimen: peripheral blood. The receptor was derived from a human donor in a cohort sampled during active COVID-19. CDR3 bases: TGTGCCAGCAGTCCCGGAGGGGACAGGGATCCACAGACTGAAGCTTTCTTT. It is translated as CASSPGGDRDPQTEAFF.